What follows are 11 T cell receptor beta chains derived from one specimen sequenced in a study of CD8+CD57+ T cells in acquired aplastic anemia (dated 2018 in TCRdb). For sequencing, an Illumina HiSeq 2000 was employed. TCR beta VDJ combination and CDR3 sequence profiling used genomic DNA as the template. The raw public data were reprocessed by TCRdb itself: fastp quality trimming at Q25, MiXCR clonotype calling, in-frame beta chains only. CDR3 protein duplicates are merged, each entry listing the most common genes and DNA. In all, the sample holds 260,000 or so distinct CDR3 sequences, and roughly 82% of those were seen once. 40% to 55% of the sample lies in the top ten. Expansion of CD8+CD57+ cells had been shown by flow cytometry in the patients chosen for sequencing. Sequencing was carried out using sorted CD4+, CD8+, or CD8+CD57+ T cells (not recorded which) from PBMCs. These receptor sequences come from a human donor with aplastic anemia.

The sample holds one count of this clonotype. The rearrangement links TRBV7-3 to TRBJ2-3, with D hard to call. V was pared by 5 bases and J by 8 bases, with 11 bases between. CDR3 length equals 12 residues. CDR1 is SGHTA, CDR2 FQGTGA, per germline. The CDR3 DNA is TGTGCCAGCAGCCCACCCCAAGGTACGCAGTATTTT. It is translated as CASSPPQGTQYF. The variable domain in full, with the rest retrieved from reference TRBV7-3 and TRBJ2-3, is GAGVSQTPSNKVTEKGKYVELRCDPISGHTALYWYRQSLGQGPEFLIYFQGTGAADDSGLPNDRFFAVRPEGSVSTLKIQRTERGDSAVYLCASSPPQGTQYFGPGTRLTVL.

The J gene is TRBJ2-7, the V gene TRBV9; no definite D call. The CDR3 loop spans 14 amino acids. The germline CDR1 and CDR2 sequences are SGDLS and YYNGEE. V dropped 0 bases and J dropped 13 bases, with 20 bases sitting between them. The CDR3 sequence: CASSVGSGKQYFYF. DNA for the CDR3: TGTGCCAGCAGCGTAGGGTCGGGTAAGCAGTATTTTTACTTC.

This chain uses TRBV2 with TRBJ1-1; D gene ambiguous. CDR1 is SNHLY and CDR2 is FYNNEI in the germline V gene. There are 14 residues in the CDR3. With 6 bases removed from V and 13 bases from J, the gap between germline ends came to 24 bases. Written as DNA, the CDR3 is TGTGCCAGCAGCGATTGCAGCATCGATACGCAGTATTTCTTT. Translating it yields CASSDCSIDTQYFF.

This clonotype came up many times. CDR3 nucleotides: TGTGCCAGCAGCTTAGCCCACGGGACAAAAGAGACCCAGTACGAGCAGTACGTC. The encoded protein is CASSLAHGTKETQYEQYV. The chain couples TRBV7-6 to TRBJ2-7; D may be TRBD1 (6 bases). The CDR3 length is 18 residues. Trimming left V 0 bases short and J 4 bases short, with 22 bases between. The V gene's germline CDR1 is SGHVS and CDR2 FNYEAQ.

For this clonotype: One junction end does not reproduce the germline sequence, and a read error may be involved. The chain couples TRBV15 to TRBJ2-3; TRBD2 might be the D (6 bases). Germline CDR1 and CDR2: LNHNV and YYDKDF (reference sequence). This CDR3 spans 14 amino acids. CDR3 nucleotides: TGTGCTACCAGCGTGCGGGGACGTGCCTATGAGCAGTATTTC. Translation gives CATSVRGRAYEQYF.

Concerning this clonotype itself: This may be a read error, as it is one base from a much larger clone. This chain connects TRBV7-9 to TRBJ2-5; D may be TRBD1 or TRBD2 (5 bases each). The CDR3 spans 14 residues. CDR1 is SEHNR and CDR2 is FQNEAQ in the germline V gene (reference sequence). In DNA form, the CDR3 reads TGTGCCAGCAGCTTTCAAAGAAGCGAGGGGACCCATGAGTTC. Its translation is CASSFQRSEGTHEF.

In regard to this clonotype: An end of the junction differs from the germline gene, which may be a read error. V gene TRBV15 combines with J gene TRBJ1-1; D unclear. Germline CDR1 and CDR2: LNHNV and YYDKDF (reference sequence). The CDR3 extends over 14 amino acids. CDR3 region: CASSERTEQGAAYF. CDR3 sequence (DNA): TGTGCCAGCAGCGAGCGCACCGAGCAAGGTGCCGCGTACTTT.

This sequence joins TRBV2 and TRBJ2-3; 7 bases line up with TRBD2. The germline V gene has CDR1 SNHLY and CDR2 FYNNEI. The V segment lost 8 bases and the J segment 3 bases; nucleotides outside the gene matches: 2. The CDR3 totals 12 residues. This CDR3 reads CASGGETDTQYF. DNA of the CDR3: TGTGCCAGCGGGGGGGAGACAGATACGCAGTATTTT.

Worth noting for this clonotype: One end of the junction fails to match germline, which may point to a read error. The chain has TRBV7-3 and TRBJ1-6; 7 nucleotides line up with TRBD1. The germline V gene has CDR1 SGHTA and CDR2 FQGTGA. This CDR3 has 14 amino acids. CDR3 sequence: CASSLHVTGNTEAF. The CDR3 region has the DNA TGTGCCAGCAGCTTACATGTGACAGGGAACACTGAAGCTTTT.

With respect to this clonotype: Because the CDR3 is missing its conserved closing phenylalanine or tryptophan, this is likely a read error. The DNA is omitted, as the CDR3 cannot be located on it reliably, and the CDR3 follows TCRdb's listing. CDR3 residues: CASSFERSGGNDL. The chain is built from TRBV7-9 and TRBJ1-2. Both ends counted, the CDR3 spans 13 residues. The V gene's germline CDR1 is SEHNR and CDR2 FQNEAQ (reference sequence).

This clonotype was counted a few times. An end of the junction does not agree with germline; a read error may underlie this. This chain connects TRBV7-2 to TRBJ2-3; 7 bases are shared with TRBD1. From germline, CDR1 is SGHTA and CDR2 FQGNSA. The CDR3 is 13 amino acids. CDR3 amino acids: CASGVGGTDTPHF. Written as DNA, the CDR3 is TGTGCCAGCGGCGTAGGGGGCACTGACACGCCGCATTTT.